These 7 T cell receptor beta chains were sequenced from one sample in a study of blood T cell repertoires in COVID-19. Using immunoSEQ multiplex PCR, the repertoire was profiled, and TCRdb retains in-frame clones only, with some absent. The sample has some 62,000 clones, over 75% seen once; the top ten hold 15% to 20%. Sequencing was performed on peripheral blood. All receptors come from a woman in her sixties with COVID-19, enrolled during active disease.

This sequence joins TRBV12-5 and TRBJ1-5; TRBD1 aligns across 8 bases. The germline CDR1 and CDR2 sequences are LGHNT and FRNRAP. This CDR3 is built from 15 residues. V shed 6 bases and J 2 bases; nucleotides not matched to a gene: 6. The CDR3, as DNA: TGTGCTAGTGGCCCCGGGACAGGAGGCAATCAGCCCCAGCATTTT. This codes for CASGPGTGGNQPQHF.

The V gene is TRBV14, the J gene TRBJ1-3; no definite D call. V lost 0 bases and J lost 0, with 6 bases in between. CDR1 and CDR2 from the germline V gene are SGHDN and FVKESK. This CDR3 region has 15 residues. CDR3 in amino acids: CASSQDRYSGNTIYF. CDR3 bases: TGTGCCAGCAGCCAAGACAGATACTCTGGAAACACCATATATTTT.

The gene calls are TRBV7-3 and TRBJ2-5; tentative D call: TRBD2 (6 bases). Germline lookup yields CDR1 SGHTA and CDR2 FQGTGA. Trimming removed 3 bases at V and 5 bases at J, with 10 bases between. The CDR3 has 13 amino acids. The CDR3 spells CASSFGGMETQYF. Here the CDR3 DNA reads TGTGCCAGCAGCTTTGGAGGGATGGAGACCCAGTACTTC.

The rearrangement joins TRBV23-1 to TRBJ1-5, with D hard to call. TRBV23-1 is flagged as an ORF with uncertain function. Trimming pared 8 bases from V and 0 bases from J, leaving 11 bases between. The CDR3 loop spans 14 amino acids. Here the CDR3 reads CASLPRYSNQPQHF. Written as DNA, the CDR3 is TGCGCCAGCCTTCCCAGGTATAGCAATCAGCCCCAGCATTTT.

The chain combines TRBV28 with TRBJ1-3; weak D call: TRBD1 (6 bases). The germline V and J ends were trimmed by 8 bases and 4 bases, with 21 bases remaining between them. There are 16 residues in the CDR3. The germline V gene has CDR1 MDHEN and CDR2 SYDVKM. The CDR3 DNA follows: TGTGCCAGCTGCCCCAGTGGGGGCAGGGGCGGAAACACCATATATTTT. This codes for CASCPSGGRGGNTIYF.

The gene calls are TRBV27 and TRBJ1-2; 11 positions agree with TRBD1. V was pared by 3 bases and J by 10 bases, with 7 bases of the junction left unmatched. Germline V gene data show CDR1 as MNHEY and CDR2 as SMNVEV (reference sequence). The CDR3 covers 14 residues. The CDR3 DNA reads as TGTGCCAGCAGTTTTCTTGGGACAGGGGGTGACTACACCTTC. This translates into CASSFLGTGGDYTF.

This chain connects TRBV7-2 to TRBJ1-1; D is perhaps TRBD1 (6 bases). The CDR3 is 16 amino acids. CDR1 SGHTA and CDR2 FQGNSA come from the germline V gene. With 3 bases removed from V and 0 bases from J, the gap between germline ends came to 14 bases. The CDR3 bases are TGTGCCAGCAGCTTGAGGGGAAGGACAGTGAACACTGAAGCTTTCTTT. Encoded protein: CASSLRGRTVNTEAFF.